Listed here is a single T cell receptor beta chain. Within the sample, other DNA sequences also encode this same CDR3. Enrolment of Seattle patients took place during active infection, and they were followed longitudinally. The record originates from a study of blood T cell repertoires in COVID-19. Study in general: Samples taken during acute and convalescent COVID-19 were collected in the United States, Italy and Spain. Sources were T cells, B-cell-depleted T cells, or PBMCs; the material itself was cDNA or gDNA.

Looked up from germline, CDR1 is SGHRS and CDR2 is YFSETQ. With V trimmed by 0 bases and J by 2 bases, 2 bases remained unmatched. The CDR3 length is 15 residues. The assay was immunoSEQ multiplex PCR, and TCRdb's table has in-frame clones only and misses some. The sample consists of almost 350,000 clones, about nine tenths of them appearing once. The receptor's source is a woman aged 60-75 years with COVID-19, enrolled during active disease. The rearrangement uses TRBV5-1 and TRBJ2-1; 7 bases are shared with TRBD1. Sequenced input: peripheral blood. CDR3 nucleotide sequence: TGCGCCAGCAGCTTGGCAGGGGGAGCCTACAATGAGCAGTTCTTC. Translation: CASSLAGGAYNEQFF.